This T cell receptor beta chain was identified during a study of Graves' ophthalmopathy and Graves' hyperthyroidism. Study-level background: Investigators collected peripheral blood at initial diagnosis, before any treatment was given. The study's findings and limits: It was with approximately 70% sensitivity and 72.22% specificity that the model predicted ophthalmopathy progression.

The V gene lost 1 base and the J gene lost 4 bases, with 13 bases spanning the gap. Per the germline V gene, CDR1 is SEHNR and CDR2 is FQNEAQ (reference sequence). This CDR3 is 15 amino acids long. A note on this clonotype: Its specificity is not known.

Amplifying from RNA transcripts, the study obtained TCR beta CDR3 regions. The first round was an RT-PCR with HTBI primers, and the second round was a multiplex PCR. TCRdb re-called the multiplex PCR reads through MiXCR, storing one row per CDR3 protein. The sample includes about 740,000 distinct CDR3 sequences, roughly 40% of them seen just once. The TCR sequence derives from an adult man with Graves' ophthalmopathy. The V and J genes are TRBV7-9 and TRBJ2-5, with D possibly matching TRBD1 (5 bases). The sequencing sample was made of peripheral blood. The CDR3 is CASSLVVGQGETQYF. CDR3 nucleotide sequence: TGTGCCAGCAGCTTAGTTGTAGGGCAGGGAGAGACCCAGTACTTC.